Listed here are 29 T cell receptor beta chains from one sample, sequenced in a study of B cell selection in AIRE deficiency. Sorted regulatory T cells were CD4-positive, CD25-high and CD127-low or negative. TCRdb's copy holds only in-frame clones and misses some; the assay was immunoSEQ multiplex PCR. The sample records approximately 24,000 clones, around 92% being singletons. Sequencing input: CD4+CD25+ Tregs sorted from PBMCs. The receptors stem from a human donor in good health.

The gene calls are TRBV21-1 and TRBJ1-1. TRBV21-1 corresponds to a pseudogene. The CDR3 covers 16 residues. The CDR3 loop reads CASRPARYTIRTEAFF. CDR3 coding DNA: TGTGCCAGCAGACCAGCGCGCTACACAATTCGCACTGAAGCTTTCTTT.

The chain carries TRBV5-4 and TRBJ2-6; D is perhaps TRBD1 (5 bases). This CDR3 is built from 15 residues. The V gene lost 4 bases and the J gene lost 12 bases, with 20 bases spanning the gap. Germline CDR1 reads SGHNT; CDR2 reads YYREEE (reference sequence). The chain's CDR3 is CASSADRPIVRVLTF. CDR3 nucleotide sequence: TGTGCCAGCAGCGCCGACAGACCCATCGTCCGCGTCCTGACTTTC.

The chain combines TRBV10-2 with TRBJ2-7, with D perhaps matching TRBD1 or TRBD2 (5 bases each). V was trimmed by 0 bases and J by 5 bases, leaving 20 bases between them. Germline lookup yields CDR1 WSHSY and CDR2 SAAADI. The CDR3 is made up of 17 amino acids. The CDR3, as DNA: TGCGCCAGCAGTGAGTCTGGGAAGTTTTTCGGGACCGACGAGCAGTACTTC. The encoded protein is CASSESGKFFGTDEQYF.

The gene calls are TRBV19 and TRBJ2-7, with 11 bases that match TRBD1. CDR1 and CDR2 from the germline V gene are LNHDA and SQIVND (reference sequence). V lost 10 bases, J lost 5 bases, and 4 bases stayed unmatched. The length of the CDR3 is 12 residues. The CDR3: CAKTDRGHEQYF. The CDR3 DNA sequence: TGTGCCAAAACGGACAGGGGGCACGAGCAGTACTTC.

The chain carries TRBV6-6 and TRBJ1-5; 8 bases are shared with TRBD1. The V segment lost 4 bases and the J segment 6 bases; nucleotides outside the gene matches: 5. Per germline, CDR1 MNHNY and CDR2 SVGAGI (reference sequence). CDR3 length: 14 residues. CDR3 sequence (DNA): TGTGCCAGCAGTTGGGACAGGTTAACTCAGCCCCAGCATTTT. Translation gives CASSWDRLTQPQHF.

The CDR3 coding sequence is TGTGCCAGCTCACCCGCGGACAGGAGTAGCAATCAGCCCCAGCATTTT. This encodes CASSPADRSSNQPQHF. The chain employs TRBV18 and TRBJ1-5; 7 bases are a match to TRBD1. The ends lost 3 bases at V and 0 bases at J; junction bases unmatched: 5. The CDR3 is 16 amino acids. Germline V gene data show CDR1 as KGHSH and CDR2 as LQKENI.

The V call is TRBV7-2, the J call TRBJ1-3; D remains ambiguous. Germline CDR1 is SGHTA and CDR2 is FQGNSA. Trimming stripped 5 bases from V and 2 bases from J, with 10 bases between. The CDR3 is 14 residues long. The CDR3 bases are TGTGCCAGCAGCCTCTCGACAACTGGAAACACCATATATTTT. It encodes CASSLSTTGNTIYF. The variable domain in full, completed from reference TRBV7-2 and TRBJ1-3, reads GAGVSQSPSNKVTEKGKDVELRCDPISGHTALYWYRQSLGQGLEFLIYFQGNSAPDKSGLPSDRFSAERTGGSVSTLTIQRTQQEDSAVYLCASSLSTTGNTIYFGEGSWLTVV.

CDR3 residues: CASSYWTVGNTIYF. The CDR3 bases are TGTGCCAGCAGTTACTGGACCGTAGGAAACACCATATATTTT. The rearrangement joins TRBV6-6 to TRBJ1-3; D is uncertain. The germline CDR1 and CDR2 sequences are MNHNY and SVGAGI (reference sequence). Trimming took off 1 base at V and 4 bases at J, with 8 bases between the two ends. The CDR3 sequence is 14 residues long.

The gene calls are TRBV9 and TRBJ2-5; D is ambiguous. The V end was cut by 0 bases, the J end by 2 bases, with 8 bases between. The CDR3 totals 14 residues. CDR1 is SGDLS and CDR2 is YYNGEE in the germline V gene. CDR3 DNA sequence: TGTGCCAGCAGCGTAGACCCTGATCAAGAGACCCAGTACTTC. Encoded protein: CASSVDPDQETQYF.

This chain joins TRBV7-9 and TRBJ2-5; possibly TRBD2 for D (5 bases). V was clipped by 5 bases and J by 2 bases, with 18 bases between them. This CDR3 spans 16 amino acids. Germline CDR1 and CDR2: SEHNR and FQNEAQ (reference sequence). This CDR3 is CASSPWTSGSQETQYF. As DNA, the CDR3 is TGTGCCAGCAGCCCCTGGACCTCGGGATCACAAGAGACCCAGTACTTC.

The chain joins TRBV4-2 to TRBJ1-2; 9 bases are a match to TRBD1. Germline assignment: CDR1 LGHNA and CDR2 YNFKEQ. The V gene end was trimmed by 1 base and the J gene end by 5 bases; junction bases not matched to a gene: 20. The CDR3 is made up of 20 amino acids. This chain's CDR3 is CASSQVGKTGGLLKEYGYTF. In nucleotides, the CDR3 is TGTGCCAGCAGCCAAGTGGGGAAAACAGGGGGCTTACTTAAAGAGTATGGCTACACCTTC.

This clone was observed a handful of times. The chain links TRBV5-5 to TRBJ2-1; TRBD1 or TRBD2 may be the D gene (5 bases each). V gave up 0 bases and J gave up 7 bases, with 14 bases separating them. Germline-derived CDR1 and CDR2 are SGHKS and YYEKEE (reference sequence). This CDR3 region has 15 residues. The CDR3 DNA is TGTGCCAGCAGCTTGGCCATGGGGGTTAGGAATGAGCAGTTCTTC. Protein sequence: CASSLAMGVRNEQFF.

A remark on this clone: An end of the junction does not agree with germline; a read error may underlie this. The gene calls are TRBV2 and TRBJ2-1; D not resolved. The CDR3 contains 12 residues. Germline V CDR1 and CDR2: SNHLY, FYNNEI. CDR3 amino acids: CASSEVDRAKVF. The DNA for the CDR3 is TGTGCCAGCAGTGAGGTAGACCGGGCAAAGGTCTTC.

J is TRBJ2-2 and V is TRBV19, with 10 positions matching TRBD1. The junction had 5 bases not matched to a gene; V was cut back by 5 bases and J by 2 bases. The CDR3 is made up of 16 amino acids. CDR1 is LNHDA, CDR2 SQIVND, per germline (reference sequence). The CDR3 region has the DNA TGTGCCAGTAGTGCCCGACAGGGGGCTAACACCGGGGAGCTGTTTTTT. It specifies CASSARQGANTGELFF.

The V gene is TRBV19, the J gene TRBJ2-3; tentative D call: TRBD2 (7 bases). The germline V gene has CDR1 LNHDA and CDR2 SQIVND (reference sequence). With 2 bases removed from V and 0 bases from J, the gap between germline ends came to 12 bases. This CDR3 is 16 amino acids long. The CDR3 protein is CASSISGGGSTDTQYF. The DNA for the CDR3 is TGTGCCAGTAGTATATCTGGGGGGGGCAGCACAGATACGCAGTATTTT.

The chain joins TRBV5-1 to TRBJ2-5; 11 nucleotides match TRBD2. The V gene end was trimmed by 2 bases and the J gene end by 1 base; junction bases not matched to a gene: 1. The CDR3 spans 15 residues. CDR1 is SGHRS, CDR2 YFSETQ, per germline. The CDR3 bases are TGCGCCAGCAGCTTTAGCGGGGGGGCCCAAGAGACCCAGTACTTC. Its protein is CASSFSGGAQETQYF.

This chain connects TRBV15 to TRBJ1-6; 8 positions match TRBD1. Unmatched junction bases numbered 3, after V lost 7 bases and J lost 7 bases. Looked up from germline, CDR1 is LNHNV and CDR2 is YYDKDF (reference sequence). CDR3 length: 13 amino acids. The CDR3 DNA is TGTGCCACCACCCAGGGGGCGAATTCACCCCTCCACTTT. This gives the protein CATTQGANSPLHF.

J is TRBJ1-2 and V is TRBV14; 8 bases map to TRBD1. CDR1 SGHDN and CDR2 FVKESK come from the germline V gene. CDR3 length: 14 residues. V trimming: 1 base; J trimming: 3 bases; junction bases outside the gene matches: 1. The CDR3 region is CASSQVTGDYGYTF. Written as DNA, the CDR3 is TGTGCCAGCAGCCAAGTGACAGGGGACTATGGCTACACCTTC.

This sequence joins TRBV7-9 and TRBJ1-1; D ambiguous. Per the germline V gene, CDR1 is SEHNR and CDR2 is FQNEAQ (reference sequence). Trimming took 0 bases from V and 5 from J, leaving 13 bases between them. There are 15 residues in the CDR3. Here the CDR3 reads CASSLALSKGTEAFF. The CDR3 nucleotides are TGTGCCAGCAGCTTAGCGCTAAGTAAAGGGACTGAAGCTTTCTTT.

CDR3 bases: TGTGCCAGCAGCCCGGGACTAATTGATACGCAGTATTTT. It codes for CASSPGLIDTQYF. The V gene is TRBV5-6, the J gene TRBJ2-3; TRBD2 matches 7 bases. Germline V CDR1 and CDR2: SGHDT, YYEEEE. J gave up 6 bases and V 4 bases, and 5 bases lay outside the gene matches. The CDR3 totals 13 residues. Variable domain in full (rest from reference TRBV5-6 and TRBJ2-3): DAGVTQSPTHLIKTRGQQVTLRCSPKSGHDTVSWYQQALGQGPQFIFQYYEEEERQRGNFPDRFSGHQFPNYSSELNVNALLLGDSALYLCASSPGLIDTQYFGPGTRLTVL.

V and J are TRBV6-5 and TRBJ1-5, with 8 positions matching TRBD1. CDR3 size: 13 residues. V shed 7 bases, J shed 7 bases, and the junction held 6 bases outside the gene matches. Per germline, CDR1 MNHEY and CDR2 SVGAGI. CDR3 DNA sequence: TGTGCCAGCACCAGGGGGCTTGACCAGCCCCAGCATTTT. Amino acid sequence: CASTRGLDQPQHF.

V is TRBV5-4 and J is TRBJ1-2; D may be TRBD1 (5 bases). The V gene's germline CDR1 is SGHNT and CDR2 YYREEE (reference sequence). The germline V and J ends were trimmed by 0 bases and 4 bases, with 7 bases remaining between them. The CDR3 contains 13 residues. This chain's CDR3 is CASSLGGPYGYTF. The CDR3 DNA sequence: TGTGCCAGCAGCTTGGGGGGCCCCTATGGCTACACCTTC.

The chain has TRBV4-3 and TRBJ2-7; TRBD1 agrees at 9 bases. CDR1 is LGHNA and CDR2 is YSLEER in the germline V gene. V trimming: 0 bases; J trimming: 4 bases; junction bases outside the gene matches: 4. The CDR3 consists of 15 residues. CDR3 sequence: CASSQEGTGIYEQYF. In nucleotides, the CDR3 is TGCGCCAGCAGCCAAGAAGGGACAGGGATTTACGAGCAGTACTTC.

This clone was seen a single time. The chain joins TRBV10-3 to TRBJ2-3, with 9 bases lining up with TRBD2. Unmatched junction bases numbered 3, after V lost 5 bases and J lost 0 bases. CDR3 length: 15 residues. Germline assignment: CDR1 ENHRY and CDR2 SYGVKD. The CDR3 sequence is CAISTGLASTDTQYF. The CDR3 DNA sequence: TGTGCCATCAGTACCGGACTAGCGAGCACAGATACGCAGTATTTT.

This rearrangement joins TRBV6-6 to TRBJ1-1, with TRBD1 identical over 9 bases. Unmatched junction bases numbered 12, after V lost 8 bases and J lost 5 bases. CDR3 length: 15 amino acids. Germline CDR1 MNHNY, CDR2 SVGAGI (reference sequence). In nucleotides, the CDR3 is TGTGCCAGCGAAAAGGTTGCGACAGGGGGGACTGAAGCTTTCTTT. It encodes CASEKVATGGTEAFF.

V gene TRBV7-2 combines with J gene TRBJ2-5; perhaps TRBD2 as D (5 bases). V lost 4 bases and J 4 bases, leaving 10 bases between the germline ends. Germline assignment: CDR1 SGHTA and CDR2 FQGNSA. The CDR3 length is 13 residues. The CDR3 region is CASSYGGLETQYF. The CDR3 nucleotides read TGTGCCAGCAGCTACGGAGGACTAGAGACCCAGTACTTC.

This clone was seen only once. The chain employs TRBV19 and TRBJ2-7; 8 bases line up with TRBD2. The CDR3 is 15 amino acids. The V gene end was trimmed by 5 bases and the J gene end by 3 bases; junction bases not matched to a gene: 9. Germline V gives CDR1 LNHDA, CDR2 SQIVND (reference sequence). The CDR3 spells CASSRWAGGDYEQYF. In DNA form, the CDR3 reads TGTGCCAGTAGTCGCTGGGCGGGGGGTGACTACGAGCAGTACTTC.

The J gene is TRBJ2-7, the V gene TRBV7-3; TRBD2 agrees at 8 bases. V shed 3 bases, J shed 2 bases, and the junction held 3 bases outside the gene matches. The germline V gene encodes CDR1 SGHTA and CDR2 FQGTGA. This CDR3 has 14 residues. This CDR3 is CASSLAGGPYEQYF. CDR3 nucleotides: TGTGCCAGCAGCTTGGCGGGGGGACCCTACGAGCAGTACTTC.

The chain combines TRBV2 with TRBJ1-5; possible D gene TRBD1, 5 bases. Trimming cost V 8 bases and J 0 bases, with 11 bases left between them. Germline V CDR1 and CDR2: SNHLY, FYNNEI. CDR3 length: 14 amino acids. The CDR3 nucleotides read TGTGCCAGCGCGGGTGACAGTAGCAATCAGCCCCAGCATTTT. This gives the protein CASAGDSSNQPQHF.